This is a list of T cell receptor beta chains from one sample in a study of T-cell reconstitution after alpha-beta-depleted transplantation in children. TCRdb fed the PCR reads into MiXCR, producing one record per CDR3 protein. This table has about 300,000 distinct CDR3 sequences, around 7.3% appearing once. The sample in question was peripheral blood, obtained 360 days after TCRalphabeta/CD19-depleted stem cell transplant. These receptors were obtained from a female patient aged 2-15 years who had a stem cell transplant for Fanconi anemia, so the T cells may come from the graft donor. CDR3s leave out the opening cysteine and the closing phenylalanine or tryptophan. Each record gives: V gene, J gene, D gene, clone size, CDR3 protein. D genes are given only for firm matches. The listing skips clone size in some rows; elsewhere it reads once, few, many or a size class.

>TRBV20-1|TRBJ1-2|TRBD1|NA
SANRDSYGYT
>TRBV6-1|TRBJ2-7|NA|NA
ASSEGPSVGY
>TRBV29-1|TRBJ2-3|NA|many
SVGDTGTSTDTQY
>TRBV12-3/TRBV12-4|TRBJ2-5|TRBD2|many
ASSPGLAGVAETQY
>TRBV6-1|TRBJ2-7|NA|NA
ASSVPHRALYEQY
>TRBV20-1|TRBJ2-2|NA|many
SVARVNTGELF
>TRBV5-1|TRBJ2-2|NA|many
ASSLTGKPNTGELF
>TRBV10-1|TRBJ2-3|TRBD2|many
ASSESPTSGSPDTQY
>TRBV2|TRBJ2-5|NA|many
ASGTPNY
>TRBV3-1|TRBJ2-7|NA|few
ASSQGLSYEQY
>TRBV6-2/TRBV6-3|TRBJ2-7|TRBD2|many
ASSYSKWDERGYEQY
>TRBV9|TRBJ2-3|TRBD2|few
ASSEGSSGGTIPPDTQY
>TRBV7-8|TRBJ2-3|TRBD2|NA
ASSSRLAGWGVDTQY
>TRBV7-2|TRBJ1-5|NA|few
ASSLVGQYSNQPQH
>TRBV6-2/TRBV6-3|TRBJ2-3|NA|many
ASSSHRRDTQY
>TRBV12-3/TRBV12-4|TRBJ1-1|TRBD1|many
ASSPSDRGLLAF
>TRBV5-1|TRBJ2-5|NA|many
ASSLENSGGETQY
>TRBV6-5|TRBJ1-4|NA|many
ASSPRQFNEKLF
>TRBV9|TRBJ2-7|TRBD1|NA
ASSPGQAFSYEQY
>TRBV6-5|TRBJ2-3|NA|NA
ASSYEGILGTDTQY
>TRBV7-9|TRBJ2-3|NA|few
ASAPGDTQY
>TRBV28|TRBJ2-1|TRBD2|many
ASPATSGGPQSDNEQF
>TRBV6-1|TRBJ2-7|TRBD2|few
ASIPGGTSYEQY
>TRBV7-9|TRBJ2-2|NA|few
ASSLLGDTGELF
>TRBV6-1|TRBJ2-4|NA|NA
ASTPRPGGAKNIQY
>TRBV11-3|TRBJ2-1|NA|NA
ASSQGYYNEQF